This T cell receptor (beta chain) comes out of a study of PD-L1 blockade in urothelial cancer (dated by TCRdb to 2016 to 2017). Regarding the study in general: Therapy was started in the mid-2010s for all patients, and atezolizumab 1,200 mg was administered intravenously every 3 weeks. About 90% of the roughly 30 patients were identified as males with urothelial cancer of bladder origin, and a prior smoking history was reported by 18 of 29 patients. An ECOG performance status of 0 or 1 was recorded for the patients, and 0 to 3 prior chemotherapy regimens had been received by the patients. Blood samples were analyzed at two time points: 3 weeks after treatment start (second dose) and 6 weeks after treatment start. A median of about 140,000 T cells and some 82,000 unique TCRs was obtained from blood samples, and a median clonality of roughly 0.082 was observed. The study, an exploratory multi-omic analysis, examined somatic, immune and clinical correlates of response to PD-L1 blockade with atezolizumab in urothelial cancer. Pretreatment tumor samples, along with matched peripheral blood collected serially before and after atezolizumab treatment, underwent TCR sequencing. Durable clinical benefit was defined as a progression-free survival longer than 6 months, and TCR features were additionally tested against progression-free survival and overall survival. In the same patients who had TCR sequencing, pretreatment tumors also underwent whole exome sequencing and RNA sequencing. Durable clinical benefit was achieved by nine patients and was not achieved by 20 patients. Pretreatment blood TCR-seq was available for about 30 patients, at least one posttreatment blood collection was obtained for 24 patients, and tumor TCR-seq was available for 24 patients. The study at large found these results: A pretreatment peripheral blood TCR clonality below the median was linked to improved progression-free and overall survival. Small sample size (n ≈ 27) and many exploratory analyses mean the results are intended to be hypothesis-generating. At 3 weeks after the start of treatment, tumor-associated TCR clones in peripheral blood had expanded more in patients with durable benefit (n of about 20, p = 0.022).

Within its sample, this clone is medium-sized (0.01 to 0.1%). This clone's antigen is unknown. No quality values exist for individual bases; no much larger clone is one base distant. The CDR3 spans 12 residues, from the cysteine through the phenylalanine. Left in the record is the CDR3 DNA by itself, 36 bases read in frame from the first base. The V and J ends are trimmed by 1 base and 2 bases, leaving 2 bases between them. CDR1 and CDR2, looked up from the germline V gene (reference sequence), are LNHDA and SQIVND. Synthetic TCR analog templates were spiked into each PCR so that absolute template abundance could be estimated from read counts. The immunoSEQ assay was used to amplify TCRbeta CDR3 regions from genomic DNA with bias-controlled V and J gene primers. Sequencing of rearranged TCRbeta segments was done at approximately 20X coverage. In the original analysis: Clustering was used to correct sequencing errors, and CDR3s were annotated against IMGT to assign V, D and J genes. Only productive TCRbeta rearrangements were used in downstream analyses, excluding out-of-frame or stop-codon sequences. To compute clonality, Shannon entropy was normalized by the log of the number of unique productive sequences and then subtracted from one. Fisher's exact test with Benjamini-Hochberg correction, at a threshold of adjusted p below 0.01, was used to find clones that differed between time points or between blood and tumor. TCRdb took over this immuneACCESS table, retaining in-frame rearrangements with V and J assigned. Such tables are incomplete; in checked studies, under half of the missing clones stem from an unresolved V gene, and the remainder is unexplained. V and J calls and clone size are as listed in that table; D and trimming were resolved from the DNA. The sample contains tens of thousands of clones, 82% of them found a single time. Jointly, the top ten make up more than 9% of the sample.

A cohort of about 31 patients with locally advanced or metastatic urothelial carcinoma, treated at Memorial Sloan Kettering on a trial protocol, was included. Peripheral blood mononuclear cells were collected pretreatment and during treatment, with between 1 and 8 total time points obtained per patient. The Qiagen DNeasy Blood extraction kit was used to purify genomic DNA from total PBMCs and tumor samples. PBMCs were collected pretreatment and during treatment and were isolated and stored as previously described. The source of this sequence is an older man with urothelial cancer. This chain joins TRBV19 to TRBJ2-5; confidence is insufficient to name the D gene. The sequences come from PBMCs, collected around atezolizumab (anti-PD-L1) treatment. The DNA is as follows: TGTGCCAGTAGTATAGCTCAAGAGACCCAGTACTTC. This translates into CASSIAQETQYF.